This TCR beta chain came from a study of cytomegalovirus exposure and HLA in healthy donors. Points on this clone: Its antigen is as yet unknown.

The assay was immunoSEQ multiplex PCR, and TCRdb's table has in-frame clones only and misses some. The profile covers around 130,000 clones, with around nine tenths appearing a single time and 1.4% to 1.5% taken by the ten largest. Germline loops: CDR1 SGHAT, CDR2 FQNNGV. The CDR3 contains 14 residues. V lost 5 bases, J lost 5 bases, and 8 bases stayed unmatched. Study conclusions and caveats: It was found in a later analysis that first-cohort TCR clusters tended to co-occur in the approximately 130 validation repertoires. Cytomegalovirus-associated status was assigned to some 180 TCR beta chains.

The donors were part of the validation cohort of 95 to 150 subjects. That cohort was separate from the first cohort, which comprised fewer than 800 subjects. The TCR originated in a man aged 30 to 39 in good health and CMV-seronegative. The sequenced sample consisted of PBMCs. The J gene is TRBJ2-5, the V gene TRBV11-2, with 7 bases that match TRBD1. DNA for the CDR3: TGTGCCAGCAGCCCGACAGGGTCATACGAGACCCAGTACTTC. As protein: CASSPTGSYETQYF.